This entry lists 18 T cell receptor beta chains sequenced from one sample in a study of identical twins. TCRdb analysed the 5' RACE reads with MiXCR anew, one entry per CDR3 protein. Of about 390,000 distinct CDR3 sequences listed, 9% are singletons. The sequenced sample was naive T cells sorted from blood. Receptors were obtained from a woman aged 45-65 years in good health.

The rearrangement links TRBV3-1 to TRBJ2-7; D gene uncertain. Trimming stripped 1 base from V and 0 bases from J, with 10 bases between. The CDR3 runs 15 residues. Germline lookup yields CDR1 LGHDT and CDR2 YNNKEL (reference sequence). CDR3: CASSQANSYSYEQYF. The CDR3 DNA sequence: TGTGCCAGCAGCCAAGCTAACTCGTACTCCTACGAGCAGTACTTC.

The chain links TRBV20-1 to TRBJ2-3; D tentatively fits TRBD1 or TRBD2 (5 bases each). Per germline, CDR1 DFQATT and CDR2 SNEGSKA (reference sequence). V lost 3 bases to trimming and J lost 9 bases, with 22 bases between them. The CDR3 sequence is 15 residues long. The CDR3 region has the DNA TGCAGTGCTAGCGGGGCCCTTGAGGGACGGTTGACGCAGTATTTT. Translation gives CSASGALEGRLTQYF.

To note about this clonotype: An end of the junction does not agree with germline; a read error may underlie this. DNA of the CDR3: TGTGCCAGCACCGTAGGAGGGGTGGATGAGCAGTTCTTC. As protein: CASTVGGVDEQFF. The J gene is TRBJ2-1, the V gene TRBV9, with D tentatively TRBD2 (6 bases). Germline loops: CDR1 SGDLS, CDR2 YYNGEE. This CDR3 has 13 amino acids.

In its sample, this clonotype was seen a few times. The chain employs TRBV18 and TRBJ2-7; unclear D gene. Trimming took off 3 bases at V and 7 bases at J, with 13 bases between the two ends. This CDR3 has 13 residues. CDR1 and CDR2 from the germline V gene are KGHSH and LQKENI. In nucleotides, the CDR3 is TGTGCCAGCTCACCGGCTGGGTTAGGTGAGCAGTACGTC. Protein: CASSPAGLGEQYV.

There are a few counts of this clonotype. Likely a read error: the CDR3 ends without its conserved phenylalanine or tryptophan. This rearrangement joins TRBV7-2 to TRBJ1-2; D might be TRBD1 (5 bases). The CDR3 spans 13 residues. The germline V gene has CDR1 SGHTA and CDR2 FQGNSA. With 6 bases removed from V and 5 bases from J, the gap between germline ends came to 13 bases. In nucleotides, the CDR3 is TGTGCCAGCAGAGTAGGGACGGCTTATGGCTACACCTCC. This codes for CASRVGTAYGYTS.

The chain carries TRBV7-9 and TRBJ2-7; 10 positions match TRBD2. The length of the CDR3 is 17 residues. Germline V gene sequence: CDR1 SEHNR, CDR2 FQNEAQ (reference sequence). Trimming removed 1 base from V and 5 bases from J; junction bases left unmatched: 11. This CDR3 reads CASSLGFGLAGVDEQYV. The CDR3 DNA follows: TGTGCCAGCAGCTTAGGTTTTGGCCTAGCGGGGGTGGACGAGCAGTACGTC.

CDR3 sequence: CASSLRVPASNTQYF. The CDR3 coding sequence is TGCGCCAGCAGCTTGCGGGTACCAGCTTCAAATACGCAGTATTTT. The chain uses TRBV5-1 and TRBJ2-3; D gene uncertain. CDR3 length: 15 amino acids. Trimming stripped 1 base from V and 7 bases from J, with 16 bases between. Germline V gene sequence: CDR1 SGHRS, CDR2 YFSETQ.

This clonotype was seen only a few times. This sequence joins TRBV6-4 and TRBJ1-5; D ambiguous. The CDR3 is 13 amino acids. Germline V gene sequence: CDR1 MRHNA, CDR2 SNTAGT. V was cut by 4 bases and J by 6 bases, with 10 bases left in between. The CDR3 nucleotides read TGTGCCAGCAGTGGAGGGCTGGGTCAGCCCCAGCATTTT. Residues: CASSGGLGQPQHF.

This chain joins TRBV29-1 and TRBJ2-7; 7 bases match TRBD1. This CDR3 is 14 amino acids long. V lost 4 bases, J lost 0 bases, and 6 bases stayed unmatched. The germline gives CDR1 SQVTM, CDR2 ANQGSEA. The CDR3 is CSVGGTVLSYEQYF. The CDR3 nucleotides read TGCAGCGTTGGGGGGACAGTTCTCTCCTACGAGCAGTACTTC.

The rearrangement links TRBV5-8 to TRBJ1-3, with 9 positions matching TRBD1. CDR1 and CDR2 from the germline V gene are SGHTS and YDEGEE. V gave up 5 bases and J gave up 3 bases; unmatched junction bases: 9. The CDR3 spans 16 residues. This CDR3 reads CASSQAGTGYGNTIYF. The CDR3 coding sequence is TGTGCCAGCAGTCAAGCCGGGACAGGGTATGGAAACACCATATATTTT.

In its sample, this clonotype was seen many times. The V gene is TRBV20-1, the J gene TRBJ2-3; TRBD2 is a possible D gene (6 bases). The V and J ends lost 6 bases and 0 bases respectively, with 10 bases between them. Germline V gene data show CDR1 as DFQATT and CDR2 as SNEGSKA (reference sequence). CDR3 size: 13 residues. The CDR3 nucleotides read TGCAGTGCCGAAGGGACTAGCACAGATACGCAGTATTTT. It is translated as CSAEGTSTDTQYF.

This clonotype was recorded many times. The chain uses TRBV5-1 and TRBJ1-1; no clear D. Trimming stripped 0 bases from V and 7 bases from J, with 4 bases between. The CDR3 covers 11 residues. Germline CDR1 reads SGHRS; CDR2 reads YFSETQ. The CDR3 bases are TGCGCCAGCAGCTTGGGTAATGAAGCTTTCTTT. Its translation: CASSLGNEAFF.

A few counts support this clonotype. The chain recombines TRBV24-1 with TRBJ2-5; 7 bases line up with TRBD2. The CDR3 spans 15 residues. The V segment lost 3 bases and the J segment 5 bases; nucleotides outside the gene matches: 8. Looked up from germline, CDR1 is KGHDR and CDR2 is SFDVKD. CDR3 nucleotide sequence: TGTGCCACCAGTGATGCCGAGCAGGGAGGGGAGACCCAGTACTTC. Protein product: CATSDAEQGGETQYF.

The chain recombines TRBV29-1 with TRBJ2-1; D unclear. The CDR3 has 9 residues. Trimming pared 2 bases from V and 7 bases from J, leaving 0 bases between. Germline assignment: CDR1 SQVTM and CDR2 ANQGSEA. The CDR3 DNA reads TGCAGCGTTGAAAATGAGCAGTTCTTC. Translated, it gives CSVENEQFF.

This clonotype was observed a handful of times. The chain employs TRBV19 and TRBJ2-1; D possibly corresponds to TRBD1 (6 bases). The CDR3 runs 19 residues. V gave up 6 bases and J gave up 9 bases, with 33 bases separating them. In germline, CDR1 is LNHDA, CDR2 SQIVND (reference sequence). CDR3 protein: CASRTSYLLVGVRGSEQFF. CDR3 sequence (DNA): TGTGCCAGTAGGACTTCATACCTGTTGGTTGGCGTCAGGGGCAGTGAGCAGTTCTTC.

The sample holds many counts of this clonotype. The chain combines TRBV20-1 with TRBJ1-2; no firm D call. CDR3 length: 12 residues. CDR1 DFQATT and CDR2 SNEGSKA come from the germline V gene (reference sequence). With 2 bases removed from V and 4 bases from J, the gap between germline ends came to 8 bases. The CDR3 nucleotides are TGCAGTGCTAGACGGGTAGCCTATGGCTACACCTTC. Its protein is CSARRVAYGYTF.

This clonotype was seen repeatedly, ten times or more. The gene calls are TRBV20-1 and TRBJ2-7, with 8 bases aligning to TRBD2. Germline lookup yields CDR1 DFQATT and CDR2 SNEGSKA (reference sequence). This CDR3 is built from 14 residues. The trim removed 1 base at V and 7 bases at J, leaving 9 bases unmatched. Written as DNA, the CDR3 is TGCAGTGCTAGAGGGGACTCGACGGGGGGGGAGCAGTACGTC. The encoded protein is CSARGDSTGGEQYV.

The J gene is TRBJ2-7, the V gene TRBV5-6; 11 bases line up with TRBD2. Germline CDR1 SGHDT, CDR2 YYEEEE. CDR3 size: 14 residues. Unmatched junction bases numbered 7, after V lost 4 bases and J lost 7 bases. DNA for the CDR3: TGTGCCAGCAGCCTCCGACTAGCGGGGTATGAGCAGTACGTC. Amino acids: CASSLRLAGYEQYV.